This paragraph reports one T cell receptor (beta chain). V was pared by 4 bases and J by 3 bases, with 15 bases between. The germline V gene encodes CDR1 MGHRA and CDR2 YSYEKL. The CDR3 has 15 residues. This entry comes from a study of blood T cell repertoires in COVID-19. Study background: Italy, Spain and the United States were the sources of the convalescent and acute COVID-19 samples.

Original processing notes: Estimates of nucleated cell counts were drawn from the amplification of reference gene primers. Sequencing was performed with immunoSEQ multiplex PCR; in TCRdb, only in-frame clones are kept and a portion is missing. V and J calls and clone size come straight from that table; D and trimming were deduced from the DNA. The sample has about 400,000 clones; around 90% are singletons. Clinical history as reported by participants underpinned cohort assignment. This clonotype was sampled from a middle-aged woman with acute COVID-19. Sequencing used PBMCs or T cells enriched from blood (not recorded which). This chain uses TRBV4-1 with TRBJ1-1; tentatively, D is TRBD1 (6 bases). This CDR3 is CASSRRGRGDTEAFF. CDR3 nucleotide sequence: TGCGCCAGCAGCCGTCGGGGCAGGGGTGACACTGAAGCTTTCTTT.